Sequencing of this T cell receptor beta chain was carried out in a study of monozygotic twins with inflammatory bowel disease. It was from whole blood, with no T cell sorting, that total RNA was isolated. This CDR3 is built from 13 residues. Germline assignment: CDR1 DFQATT and CDR2 SNEGSKA (reference sequence). Template switching incorporated UMIs with a 6-nucleotide sample barcode. Using the 5' RACE reads, TCRdb records one entry per CDR3 protein without DNA. Its clone listing holds about 160,000 distinct CDR3 sequences. The sample consisted of blood. V usage is TRBV20-1 and J usage is TRBJ1-4; TCRdb picks TRBD1, but there is no DNA to check that call. The sequence was obtained from a human donor with ulcerative colitis or Crohn's disease, or a healthy co-twin of an affected twin (not recorded which). The chain's CDR3 is CSAQRTGVEKLFF.